This section outlines one T cell receptor beta chain sequence together with its context. The target antigen is unknown. Using immunoSEQ multiplex PCR, the repertoire was profiled, and TCRdb retains in-frame clones only, with some absent. This table has over 120,000 clones, about 80% appearing once. The CDR3 is 13 amino acids. V lost 10 bases, J lost 5 bases, and 17 bases lay in between. Germline V gene sequence: CDR1 SEHNR, CDR2 FQNEAQ (reference sequence). The sample belongs to a study of cytotoxic CD8 clonotypes in ibrutinib-treated CLL. Study as a whole: Recorded responses included approximately 25 partial and 2 complete; following median roughly 74 months, roughly 15 stayed remitted and about 12 progressed. Study-wide results and limits: Upon ibrutinib response clonality rose, and upon progression it fell back toward baseline. Public clonotypes occurred uncommonly; on treatment, they contracted or remained stable.

The sequenced sample was PBMCs, obtained after 12 months of ibrutinib treatment. The receptor comes from a human donor with chronic lymphocytic leukemia. This chain joins TRBV7-9 and TRBJ1-1; D may be TRBD1 (6 bases). CDR3 residues: CATGDKRWTEAFF. The CDR3 region has the DNA TGTGCCACCGGGGACAAACGGTGGACTGAAGCTTTCTTT.